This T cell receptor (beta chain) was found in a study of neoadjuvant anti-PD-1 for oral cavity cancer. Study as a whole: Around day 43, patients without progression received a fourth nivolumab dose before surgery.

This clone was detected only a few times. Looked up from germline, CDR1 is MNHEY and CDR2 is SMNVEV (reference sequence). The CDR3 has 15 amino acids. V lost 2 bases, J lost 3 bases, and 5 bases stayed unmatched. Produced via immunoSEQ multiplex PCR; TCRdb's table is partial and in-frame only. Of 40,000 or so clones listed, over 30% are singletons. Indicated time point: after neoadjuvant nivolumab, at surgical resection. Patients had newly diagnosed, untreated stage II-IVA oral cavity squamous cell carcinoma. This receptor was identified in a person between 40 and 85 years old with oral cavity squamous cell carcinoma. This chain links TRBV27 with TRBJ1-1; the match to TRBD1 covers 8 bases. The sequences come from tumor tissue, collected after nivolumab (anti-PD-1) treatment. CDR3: CASSLAGQVYTEAFF. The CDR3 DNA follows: TGTGCCAGCAGTTTAGCGGGACAGGTATACACTGAAGCTTTCTTT.